This T cell receptor (beta chain) was sequenced in a study of OX40 agonist ivuxolimab in advanced cancers. At the level of the study: At doses from 0.01 to 10 mg/kg, patients were given intravenous ivuxolimab every 2 weeks. Study-wide results and caveats: Among expanded peripheral T cells, antigen specificity went undetermined.

With baseline, cycle 4 day 1, and cycle 7 day 1 as timepoints, blood was sampled. This CDR3 region has 12 residues. V shed 0 bases and J shed 5 bases, with 5 bases lying between them. CDR1 is MDHEN and CDR2 is SYDVKM in the germline V gene. As concerns this clone: The target antigen is unknown.

The repertoire was sequenced with immunoSEQ multiplex PCR; TCRdb's copy has only in-frame clones and lacks some. The table includes over 50,000 clones, over 90% detected once. This sample comprised CD4+ or CD8+ T cells sorted from blood, obtained in a trial of the OX40 agonist ivuxolimab. The TCR was taken from an adult with an advanced solid tumor such as melanoma, head and neck, liver or kidney cancer. The V gene is TRBV28, the J gene TRBJ2-7; D is perhaps TRBD1 (5 bases). The CDR3 is CASSLWDNEQYF. CDR3 DNA sequence: TGTGCCAGCAGTTTATGGGACAACGAGCAGTACTTC. Together with reference TRBV28 and TRBJ2-7, the CDR3 gives the full variable domain: DVKVTQSSRYLVKRTGEKVFLECVQDMDHENMFWYRQDPGLGLRLIYFSYDVKMKEKGDIPEGYSVSREKKERFSLILESASTNQTSMYLCASSLWDNEQYFGPGTRLTVT.